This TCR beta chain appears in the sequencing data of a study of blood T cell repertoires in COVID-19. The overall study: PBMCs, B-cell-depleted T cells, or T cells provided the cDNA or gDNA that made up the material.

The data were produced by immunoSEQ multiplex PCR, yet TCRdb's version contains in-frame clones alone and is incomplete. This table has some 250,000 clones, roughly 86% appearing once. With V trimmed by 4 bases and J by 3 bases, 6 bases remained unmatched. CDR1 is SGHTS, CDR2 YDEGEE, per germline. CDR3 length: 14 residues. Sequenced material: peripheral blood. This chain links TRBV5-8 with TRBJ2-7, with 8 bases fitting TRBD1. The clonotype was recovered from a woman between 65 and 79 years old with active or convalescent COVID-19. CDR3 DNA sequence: TGTGCCAGCAGCCGGGGAACAGGGGGCTACGAGCAGTACTTC. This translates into CASSRGTGGYEQYF. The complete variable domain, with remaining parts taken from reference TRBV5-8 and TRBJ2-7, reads EAGVTQSPTHLIKTRGQQATLRCSPISGHTSVYWYQQALGLGLQFLLWYDEGEERNRGNFPPRFSGRQFPNYSSELNVNALELEDSALYLCASSRGTGGYEQYFGPGTRLTVT.